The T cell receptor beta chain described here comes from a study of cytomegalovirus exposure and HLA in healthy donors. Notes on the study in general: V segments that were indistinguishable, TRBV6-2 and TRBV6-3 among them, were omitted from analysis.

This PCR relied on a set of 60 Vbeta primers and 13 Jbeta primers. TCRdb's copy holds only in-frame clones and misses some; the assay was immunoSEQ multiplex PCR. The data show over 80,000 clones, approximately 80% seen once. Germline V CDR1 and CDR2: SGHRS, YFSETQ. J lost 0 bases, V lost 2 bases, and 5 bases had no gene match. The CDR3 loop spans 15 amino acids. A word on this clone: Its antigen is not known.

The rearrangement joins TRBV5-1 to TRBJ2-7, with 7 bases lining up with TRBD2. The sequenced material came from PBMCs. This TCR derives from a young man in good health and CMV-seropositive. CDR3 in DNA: TGCGCCAGCAGCTTAGGCGGGAGCGCCTCCTACGAGCAGTACTTC. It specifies CASSLGGSASYEQYF.